The 8 T cell receptor beta chains below all came from one sample that was sequenced in a study of tumor and adjacent non-tumor tissue in lung cancer. A modified ARM-PCR protocol with three rounds of nested PCR amplified TCRbeta. TCRdb re-called the multiplex PCR reads with MiXCR, one entry per CDR3 protein. The sample shows around 100,000 distinct CDR3 sequences, 65% of them seen only once. The template was RNA from unsorted bulk tissue. This non-tumor lung sample came from over 3 cm beyond the tumor edge. Material: distant non-tumor lung tissue. All receptors come from a man aged 30-40 years with non-small cell lung cancer.

This clonotype was seen ten or more times. The chain recombines TRBV6-5 with TRBJ1-3, with 8 bases aligning to TRBD1. Trimming removed 2 bases from V and 8 bases from J; junction bases left unmatched: 5. Germline CDR1 is MNHEY and CDR2 is SVGAGI. The CDR3 is 14 residues long. The chain's CDR3 is CASSYGQGAYTIYF. Here the CDR3 DNA reads TGTGCCAGCAGTTACGGTCAGGGGGCTTACACCATATATTTT.

J is TRBJ2-5 and V is TRBV7-8; 7 positions match TRBD1. V dropped 4 bases and J dropped 1; count of bases not matched to a gene: 3. Germline lookup yields CDR1 SGHVS and CDR2 FQNEAQ. CDR3 length: 14 amino acids. The CDR3 is CASSSRTGQETQYF. The CDR3 DNA reads TGTGCCAGCAGCTCCCGGACAGGCCAAGAGACCCAGTACTTC.

To note about this clonotype: One end of the junction does not line up with germline, which may come from a read error. This chain connects TRBV11-2 to TRBJ1-4; D unclear. This CDR3 comprises 13 residues. The V gene's germline CDR1 is SGHAT and CDR2 FQNNGV. The DNA for the CDR3 is TGTGTCAGCAACCCTGCCCGATATGAAAAACTGTTTTTT. Residues: CVSNPARYEKLFF.

Note on this clonotype: Likely a read error: the CDR3 ends without its conserved phenylalanine or tryptophan. This chain connects TRBV11-2 to TRBJ2-2; a weak D match, TRBD1 (6 bases). Trimming shortened V by 8 bases and J by 6 bases, and 16 bases separated the two germline ends. The germline V gene has CDR1 SGHAT and CDR2 FQNNGV. The CDR3 runs to 14 residues. The DNA for the CDR3 is TGTGCCAGCCGGGGACAAGCAACCGCCGGGGAGCTGTTTTAT. It translates to CASRGQATAGELFY.

Many counts were recorded for this clonotype. The rearrangement links TRBV29-1 to TRBJ1-1, with 7 bases aligning to TRBD1. After removal of 0 bases from V and 6 bases from J, the junction contained 7 bases not matched to a gene. Germline CDR1 and CDR2: SQVTM and ANQGSEA. CDR3 length: 14 residues. The CDR3 here is CSVEDRQGSAEAFF. As DNA, the CDR3 is TGCAGCGTTGAAGATCGACAGGGATCCGCTGAAGCTTTCTTT.

The chain uses TRBV5-1 and TRBJ2-6; no clear D gene. The germline V gene has CDR1 SGHRS and CDR2 YFSETQ. V was trimmed by 1 base and J by 1 base, leaving 12 bases between them. The CDR3 totals 17 residues. Here the CDR3 reads CASSLPRLSSGANVLTF. CDR3 nucleotide sequence: TGCGCCAGCAGCTTGCCCAGGTTGAGTTCTGGGGCCAACGTCCTGACTTTC. Combining the CDR3 with reference TRBV5-1 and TRBJ2-6 gives the whole variable domain KAGVTQTPRYLIKTRGQQVTLSCSPISGHRSVSWYQQTPGQGLQFLFEYFSETQRNKGNFPGRFSGRQFSNSRSEMNVSTLELGDSALYLCASSLPRLSSGANVLTFGAGSRLTVL.

This clonotype was seen a handful of times. The chain couples TRBV7-3 to TRBJ1-6, with D tentatively TRBD1 (5 bases). Trimming took 1 base from V and 9 from J, leaving 7 bases between them. The germline CDR1 and CDR2 sequences are SGHTA and FQGTGA. The CDR3 is made up of 13 amino acids. CDR3 in DNA: TGTGCCAGCAGCTTAAGTGGGGGTTCACCCCTCCACTTT. Amino acids: CASSLSGGSPLHF.

On this clonotype: One end of the junction fails to match germline, which may point to a read error. This chain joins TRBV4-1 and TRBJ2-7, with unresolved D. Per the germline V gene, CDR1 is MGHRA and CDR2 is YSYEKL. The CDR3 is 15 residues long. The CDR3 is CASSQDPRASYEQYF. CDR3 nucleotide sequence: TGCGCCAGCAGCCAAGATCCAAGGGCATCCTACGAGCAATACTTC.